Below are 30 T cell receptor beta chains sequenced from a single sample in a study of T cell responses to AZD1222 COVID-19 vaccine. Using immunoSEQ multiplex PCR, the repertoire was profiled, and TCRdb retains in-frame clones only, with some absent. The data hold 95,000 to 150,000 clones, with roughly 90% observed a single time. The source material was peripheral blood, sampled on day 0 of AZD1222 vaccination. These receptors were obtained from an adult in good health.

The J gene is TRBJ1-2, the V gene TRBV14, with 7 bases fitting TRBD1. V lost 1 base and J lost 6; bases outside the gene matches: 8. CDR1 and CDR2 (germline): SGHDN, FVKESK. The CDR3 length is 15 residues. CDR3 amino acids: CASSQGLRGPDGYTF. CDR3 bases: TGTGCCAGCAGCCAAGGCTTGAGGGGGCCCGATGGCTACACCTTC.

CDR3 region: CASKGGRAYTGELFF. The CDR3, as DNA: TGTGCCAGCAAGGGCGGGAGGGCCTACACCGGGGAGCTGTTTTTT. The rearrangement links TRBV6-5 to TRBJ2-2; 9 bases are shared with TRBD2. With 7 bases clipped from V and 3 bases from J, the junction kept 6 bases outside the gene matches. The CDR3 is 15 amino acids. Germline V CDR1 and CDR2: MNHEY, SVGAGI.

The CDR3 DNA reads TGTGCCAGCAGTCTCCTCCGTGTCGGCGCAGATACGCAGTATTTT. Protein product: CASSLLRVGADTQYF. The V gene is TRBV2, the J gene TRBJ2-3; D gene unclear. The CDR3 runs to 15 residues. Germline-derived CDR1 and CDR2 are SNHLY and FYNNEI. V was cut by 5 bases and J by 4 bases, with 16 bases left in between.

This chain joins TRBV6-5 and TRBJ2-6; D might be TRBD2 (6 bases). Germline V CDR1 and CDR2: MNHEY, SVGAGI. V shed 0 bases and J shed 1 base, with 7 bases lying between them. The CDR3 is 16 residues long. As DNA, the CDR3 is TGTGCCAGCAGTTACTCTGGGGGGTCTGGGGCCAACGTCCTGACTTTC. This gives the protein CASSYSGGSGANVLTF.

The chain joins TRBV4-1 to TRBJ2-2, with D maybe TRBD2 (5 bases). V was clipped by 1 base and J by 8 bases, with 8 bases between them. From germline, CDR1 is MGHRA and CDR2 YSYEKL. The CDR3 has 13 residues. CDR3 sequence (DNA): TGCGCCAGCAGCCAAGCGGAGGCGGGGGAGCTGTTTTTT. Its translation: CASSQAEAGELFF.

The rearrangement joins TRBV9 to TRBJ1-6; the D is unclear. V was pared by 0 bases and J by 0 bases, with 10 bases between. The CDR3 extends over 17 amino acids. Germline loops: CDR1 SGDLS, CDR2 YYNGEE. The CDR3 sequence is CASSVGTDSSYNSPLHF. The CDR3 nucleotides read TGTGCCAGCAGCGTAGGGACTGATAGCTCCTATAATTCACCCCTCCACTTT.

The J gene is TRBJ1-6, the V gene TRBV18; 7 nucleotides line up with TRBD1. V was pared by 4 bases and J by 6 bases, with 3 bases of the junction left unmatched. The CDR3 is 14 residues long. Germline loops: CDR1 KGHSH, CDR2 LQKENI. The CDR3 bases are TGTGCCAGCTCACGGGACAGCCTTAATTCACCCCTCCACTTT. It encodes CASSRDSLNSPLHF.

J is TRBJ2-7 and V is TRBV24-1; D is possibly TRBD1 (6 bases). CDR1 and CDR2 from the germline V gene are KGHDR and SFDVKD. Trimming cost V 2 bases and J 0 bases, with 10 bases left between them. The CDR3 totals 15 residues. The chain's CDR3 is CATSDSADSSYEQYF. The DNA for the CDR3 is TGTGCCACCAGTGATTCAGCGGACAGCTCCTACGAGCAGTACTTC.

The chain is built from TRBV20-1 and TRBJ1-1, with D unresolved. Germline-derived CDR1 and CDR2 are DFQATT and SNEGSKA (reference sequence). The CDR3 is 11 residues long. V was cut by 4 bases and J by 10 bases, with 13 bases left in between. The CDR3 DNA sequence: TGCAGTGCTATAAAAGAGAAGAGAGCTTTCTTT. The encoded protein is CSAIKEKRAFF.

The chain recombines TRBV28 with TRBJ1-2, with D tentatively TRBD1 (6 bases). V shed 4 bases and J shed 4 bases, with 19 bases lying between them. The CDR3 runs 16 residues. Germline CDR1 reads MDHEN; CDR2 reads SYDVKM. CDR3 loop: CASSYPQKTGSYGYTF. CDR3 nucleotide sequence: TGTGCCAGCAGTTATCCACAGAAAACAGGGTCCTATGGCTACACCTTC.

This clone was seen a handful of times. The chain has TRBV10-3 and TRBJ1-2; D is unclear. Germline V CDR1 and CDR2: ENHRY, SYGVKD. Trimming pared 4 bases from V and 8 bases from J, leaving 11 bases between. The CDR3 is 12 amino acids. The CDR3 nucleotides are TGTGCCATCAGTGTTTGGAACCGGGGCTACACCTTC. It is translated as CAISVWNRGYTF.

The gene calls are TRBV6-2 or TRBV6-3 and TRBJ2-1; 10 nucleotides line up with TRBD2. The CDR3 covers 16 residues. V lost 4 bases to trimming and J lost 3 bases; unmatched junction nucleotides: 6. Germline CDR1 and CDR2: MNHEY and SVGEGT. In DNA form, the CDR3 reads TGTGCCAGCAGTTCCCTAGCGGGAGAAATCTACAATGAGCAGTTCTTC. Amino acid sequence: CASSSLAGEIYNEQFF.

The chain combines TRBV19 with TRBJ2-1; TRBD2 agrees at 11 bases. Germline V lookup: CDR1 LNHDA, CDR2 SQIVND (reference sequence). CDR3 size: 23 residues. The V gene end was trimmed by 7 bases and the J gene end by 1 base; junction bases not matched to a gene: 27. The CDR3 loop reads CASTWRETAAITGLAGSYNEQFF. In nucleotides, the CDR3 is TGTGCCAGTACCTGGCGGGAGACAGCAGCAATTACCGGACTAGCGGGTTCCTACAATGAGCAGTTCTTC.

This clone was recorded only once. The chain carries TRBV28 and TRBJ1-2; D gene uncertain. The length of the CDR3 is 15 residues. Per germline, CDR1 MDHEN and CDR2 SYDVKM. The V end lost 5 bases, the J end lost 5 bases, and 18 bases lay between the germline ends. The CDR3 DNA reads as TGTGCCAGCAGTGGCGAAGGGCATCAAGGGTATGGCTACACCTTC. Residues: CASSGEGHQGYGYTF.

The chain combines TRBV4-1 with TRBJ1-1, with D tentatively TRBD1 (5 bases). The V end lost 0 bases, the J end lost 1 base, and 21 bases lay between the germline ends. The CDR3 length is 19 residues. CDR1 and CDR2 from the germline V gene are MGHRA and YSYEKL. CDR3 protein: CASSQDRWERGQGNTEAFF. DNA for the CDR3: TGCGCCAGCAGCCAAGATCGATGGGAACGGGGCCAGGGGAACACTGAAGCTTTCTTT.

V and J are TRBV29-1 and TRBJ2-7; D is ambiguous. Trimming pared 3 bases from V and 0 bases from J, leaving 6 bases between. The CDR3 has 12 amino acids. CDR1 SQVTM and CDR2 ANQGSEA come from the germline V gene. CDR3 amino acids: CSVEGSSYEQYF. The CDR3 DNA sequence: TGCAGCGTTGAGGGGTCCTCCTACGAGCAGTACTTC.

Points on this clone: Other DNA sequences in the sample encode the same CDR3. CDR3 region: CASSSGPSYEQYF. CDR3 DNA: TGTGCCAGCAGTTCCGGACCTTCGTACGAGCAGTACTTC. V gene TRBV6-5 combines with J gene TRBJ2-7, with D hard to call. Germline V gene data show CDR1 as MNHEY and CDR2 as SVGAGI. CDR3 length: 13 residues. V was cut by 4 bases and J by 4 bases, with 11 bases left in between.

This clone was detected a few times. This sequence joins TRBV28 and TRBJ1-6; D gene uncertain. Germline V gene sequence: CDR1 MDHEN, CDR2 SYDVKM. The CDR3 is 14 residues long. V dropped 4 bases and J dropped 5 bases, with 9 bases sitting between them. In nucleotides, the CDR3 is TGTGCCAGCAGTTCCGCAGGAGATAATTCACCCCTCCACTTT. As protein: CASSSAGDNSPLHF.

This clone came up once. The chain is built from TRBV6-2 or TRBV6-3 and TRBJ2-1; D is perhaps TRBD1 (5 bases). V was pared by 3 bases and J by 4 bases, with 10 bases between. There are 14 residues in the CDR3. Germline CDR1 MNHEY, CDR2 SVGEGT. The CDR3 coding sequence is TGTGCCAGCAGTTATGGAAGGGGATACAATGAGCAGTTCTTC. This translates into CASSYGRGYNEQFF.

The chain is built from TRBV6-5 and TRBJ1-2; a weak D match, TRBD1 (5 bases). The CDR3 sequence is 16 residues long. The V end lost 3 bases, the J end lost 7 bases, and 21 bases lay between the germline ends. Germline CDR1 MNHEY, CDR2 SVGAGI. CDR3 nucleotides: TGTGCCAGCAGTTATCAGGGTTTGGGAACTGAGACTGGCTACACCTTC. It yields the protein CASSYQGLGTETGYTF.

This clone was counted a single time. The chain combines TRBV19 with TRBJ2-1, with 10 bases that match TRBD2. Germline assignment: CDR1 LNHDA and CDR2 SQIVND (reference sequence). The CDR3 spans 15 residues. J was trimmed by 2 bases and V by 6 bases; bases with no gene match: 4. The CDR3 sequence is CASSPAGGAYNEQFF. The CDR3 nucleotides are TGTGCCAGTAGCCCAGCGGGGGGGGCCTACAATGAGCAGTTCTTC.

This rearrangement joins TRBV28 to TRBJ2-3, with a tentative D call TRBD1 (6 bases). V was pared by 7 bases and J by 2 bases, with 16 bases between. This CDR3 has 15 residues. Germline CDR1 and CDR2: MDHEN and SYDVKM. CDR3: CASNPGDTNTDTQYF. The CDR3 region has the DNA TGTGCCAGCAACCCCGGGGACACGAACACAGATACGCAGTATTTT.

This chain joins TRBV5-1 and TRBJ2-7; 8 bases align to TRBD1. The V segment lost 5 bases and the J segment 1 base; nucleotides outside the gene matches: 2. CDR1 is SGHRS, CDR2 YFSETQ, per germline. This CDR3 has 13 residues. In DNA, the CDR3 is TGCGCCAGCAGGACAGGGGTTTCCTACGAGCAGTACTTC. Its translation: CASRTGVSYEQYF.

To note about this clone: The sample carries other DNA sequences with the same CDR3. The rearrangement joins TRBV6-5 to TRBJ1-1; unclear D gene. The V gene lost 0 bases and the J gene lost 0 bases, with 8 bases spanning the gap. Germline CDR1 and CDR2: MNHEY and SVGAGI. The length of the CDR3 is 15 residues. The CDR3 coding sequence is TGTGCCAGCAGTTACTCTGGAAGAATGAACACTGAAGCTTTCTTT. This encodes CASSYSGRMNTEAFF.

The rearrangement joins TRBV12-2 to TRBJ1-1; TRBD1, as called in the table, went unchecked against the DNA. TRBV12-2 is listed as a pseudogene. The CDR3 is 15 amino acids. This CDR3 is CASRLVGGARTEAFF. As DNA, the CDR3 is TGTGCAAGTCGCTTAGTTGGGGGCGCGAGGACTGAAGCTTTCTTT.

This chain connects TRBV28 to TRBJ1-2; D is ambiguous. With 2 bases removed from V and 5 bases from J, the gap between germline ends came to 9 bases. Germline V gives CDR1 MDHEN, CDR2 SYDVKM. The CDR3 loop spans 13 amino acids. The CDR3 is CASSLTRVYGYTF. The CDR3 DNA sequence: TGTGCCAGCAGTTTAACTCGGGTTTATGGCTACACCTTC.

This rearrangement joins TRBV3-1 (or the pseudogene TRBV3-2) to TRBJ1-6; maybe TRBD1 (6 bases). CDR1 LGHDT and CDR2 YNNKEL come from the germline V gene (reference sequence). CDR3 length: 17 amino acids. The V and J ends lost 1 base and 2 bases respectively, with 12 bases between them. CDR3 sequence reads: CASSQGRGGPYNSPLHF. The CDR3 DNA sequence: TGTGCCAGCAGCCAAGGCAGGGGAGGCCCCTATAATTCACCCCTCCACTTT.

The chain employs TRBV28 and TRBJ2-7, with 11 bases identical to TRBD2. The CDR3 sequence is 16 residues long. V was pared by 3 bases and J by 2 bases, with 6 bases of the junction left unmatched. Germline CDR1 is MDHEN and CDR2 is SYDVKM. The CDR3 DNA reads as TGTGCCAGCAGTTTGTATCTAGCGGGAGGTCCCTACGAGCAGTACTTC. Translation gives CASSLYLAGGPYEQYF.

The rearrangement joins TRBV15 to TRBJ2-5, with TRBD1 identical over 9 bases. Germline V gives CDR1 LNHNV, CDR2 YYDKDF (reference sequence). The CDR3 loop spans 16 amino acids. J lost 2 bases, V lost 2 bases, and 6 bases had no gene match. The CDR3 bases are TGTGCCACCAGCAGAACCGGGACAGGGATACAAGAGACCCAGTACTTC. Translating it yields CATSRTGTGIQETQYF.

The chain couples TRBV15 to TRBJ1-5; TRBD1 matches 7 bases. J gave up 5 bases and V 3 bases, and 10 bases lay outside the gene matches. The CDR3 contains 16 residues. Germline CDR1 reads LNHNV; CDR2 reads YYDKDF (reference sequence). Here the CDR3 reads CATSSFGTDFDQPQHF. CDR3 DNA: TGTGCCACCAGCAGCTTCGGGACAGATTTCGATCAGCCCCAGCATTTT.